The present T cell receptor beta chain was sequenced within a study of blood T cell repertoires in COVID-19. Trimming removed 1 base at V and 2 bases at J, with 7 bases between. This CDR3 region has 13 residues. Germline CDR1 reads SQVTM; CDR2 reads ANQGSEA. The table came from immunoSEQ multiplex PCR; TCRdb's copy has only in-frame clones and leaves some out. This table has about 140,000 clones, roughly four fifths appearing once. The clonotype was recovered from a woman aged 80 or over with acute or convalescent COVID-19. The chain couples TRBV29-1 to TRBJ2-3; D ambiguous. The sample was peripheral blood. CDR3 in DNA: TGCAGCGTTGAAGTCCAGAACACAGATACGCAGTATTTT. It is translated as CSVEVQNTDTQYF.